The T cell receptor (beta chain) under discussion was sequenced for a study of blood T cell repertoires in COVID-19. From germline, CDR1 is MRHNA and CDR2 SNTAGT. Trimming left V 7 bases short and J 4 bases short, with 8 bases between. This CDR3 comprises 13 residues. Sequencing was performed with immunoSEQ multiplex PCR; in TCRdb, only in-frame clones are kept and a portion is missing. The repertoire holds around 200,000 clones, with 70% to 90% as singletons. This clone came up once. The chain links TRBV6-4 to TRBJ1-6; a possible D gene is TRBD1 (5 bases). The clonotype comes from a woman aged 80 or older with acute or convalescent COVID-19. The sequencing input was peripheral blood. This CDR3 reads CASTRGYNSPLHF. CDR3 in DNA: TGTGCCAGCACGCGGGGGTATAATTCACCCCTCCACTTT.